This T cell receptor delta chain was profiled in a study of fetal and pediatric gammadelta thymocytes (dated by TCRdb to about 2022). Describing the broader study: The bulk gammadelta thymocyte repertoires combined previously published and newly generated, unpublished data and were used to strengthen a single-cell study of gammadelta thymocyte development. To increase subject numbers and strengthen the CDR3 publicity analysis, bulk TCR repertoire data were added. Unpublished data were combined with previously published data (refs 27,28) to make up the bulk gammadelta thymocyte repertoires. A total of roughly 10 subjects, comprising 3 fetal thymus donors and 7 pediatric thymus donors, were covered by the bulk gammadelta thymocyte repertoire set. Summary of the overall study and its limitations: Compared with post-natal repertoires, fetal gammadelta thymocyte repertoires had previously been reported to be enriched for TRDV2, TRGV8 and TRGV9 usage, low N additions and public CDR3s.

Ends trimmed: V by 2 bases, J by 0 bases; bases unmatched to a gene: 25. Reading the germline V gene (reference sequence) gives CDR1 TVYSNPD and CDR2 GDNSRS. The CDR3 covers 21 residues, taking in both the cysteine and the phenylalanine. Here the CDR3 DNA is all that survives: 63 bases in frame from base 1. Sequencing was performed on an Illumina MiSeq. The authors' analysis ran thus. For the publicity analysis, the Vgamma9Vdelta2 and nonVgamma9Vdelta2 bulk CDR3 files from each subject were merged to form one combined repertoire per subject. CDR3 publicity was given a score from 0 to 19 by checking each amino acid sequence across 9 single-cell datasets and some eleven bulk repertoires with base R and dplyr. TCRdb reanalyzed the public reads with the CATT caller, and identical DNA sequences were merged afterwards. The V and J calls, along with clone size, are taken from TCRdb and not from the paper's own processing. For this sample the table gives thousands of delta-chain clones, of which around 25% were detected only once. The ten largest clones add up to about 4.5% of the sample.

Notes on this clone: It lacks a known antigen. One base away lies a much larger clone, so this may be a sequencing read error.

Thymocytes were stained with Zombie NIR viability dye plus antibodies to CD3 (UCHT1), TCRgammadelta (11F2), TCRVgamma9 (IMMU360) and TCRVdelta2 (IMMU389). Bulk TRD and TRG CDR3 repertoires were generated separately from sorted Vgamma9Vdelta2 and nonVgamma9Vdelta2 gammadelta thymocytes of human fetal and pediatric thymuses. Children undergoing cardiac surgery in Belgium were the source of the pediatric thymus tissue. Pediatric thymus donors in the study were aged between about 1 and 12 years. Thymic cell suspensions were made from fetal and post-natal thymuses as previously described. NonVgamma9Vdelta2 thymocytes were sorted as CD3+ gammadeltaTCR+ cells that did not have the Vgamma9+Vdelta2+ phenotype. A FACS Aria III cell sorter (BD Biosciences) was used for cell sorting.

The receptor was isolated from a child who underwent cardiac surgery and was recorded as healthy. The sequencing input was non-Vgamma9Vdelta2 gamma-delta T cells from the thymus. Per the publication, the cell subset or site label means: CD3+gammadeltaTCR+ thymocytes not co-expressing Vgamma9 and Vdelta2. Here the chain combines TRDV3 and TRDJ1; 9 bases in the junction line up with TRDD3. DNA sequence: TGTGCCTTTCAGCCTGGGTCGTTCGATCGGGGGATACTGGCGTACACCGATAAACTCATCTTT. Protein translation: CAFQPGSFDRGILAYTDKLIF.